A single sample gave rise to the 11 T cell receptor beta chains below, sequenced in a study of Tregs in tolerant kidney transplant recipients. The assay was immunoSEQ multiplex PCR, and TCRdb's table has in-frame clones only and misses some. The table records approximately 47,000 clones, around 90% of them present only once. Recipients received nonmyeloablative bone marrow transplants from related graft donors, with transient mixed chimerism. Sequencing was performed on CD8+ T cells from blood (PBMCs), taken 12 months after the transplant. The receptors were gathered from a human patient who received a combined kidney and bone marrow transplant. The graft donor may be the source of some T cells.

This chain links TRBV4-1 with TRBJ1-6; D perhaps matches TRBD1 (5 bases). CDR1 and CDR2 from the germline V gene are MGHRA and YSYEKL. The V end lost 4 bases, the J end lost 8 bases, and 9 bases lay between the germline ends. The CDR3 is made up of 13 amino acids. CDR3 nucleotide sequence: TGCGCCAGCAGCCTACAGGCCCATTCACCCCTCCACTTT. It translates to CASSLQAHSPLHF.

The CDR3 spells CASSPQSQPQHF. As DNA, the CDR3 is TGTGCCAGTAGTCCACAGTCTCAGCCCCAGCATTTT. The chain has TRBV19 and TRBJ1-5; no reliable D call. The CDR3 is made up of 12 amino acids. CDR1 is LNHDA, CDR2 SQIVND, per germline (reference sequence). V lost 5 bases and J 6 bases, leaving 8 bases between the germline ends.

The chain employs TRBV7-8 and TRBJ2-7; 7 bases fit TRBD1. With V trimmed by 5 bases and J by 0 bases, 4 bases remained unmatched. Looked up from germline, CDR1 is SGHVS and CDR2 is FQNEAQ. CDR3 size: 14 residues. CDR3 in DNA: TGTGCCAGCAGCACAGGGGCAAGCTCCTACGAGCAGTACTTC. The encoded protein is CASSTGASSYEQYF.

Here the CDR3 DNA reads TGTGCCAGCAGCCTTGAGAGCGGGGGCATGGGAGATACGCAGTATTTT. It is translated as CASSLESGGMGDTQYF. The rearrangement links TRBV4-2 to TRBJ2-3; 8 nucleotides align to TRBD2. Germline V gene lookup returns CDR1 LGHNA and CDR2 YNFKEQ. With 4 bases clipped from V and 5 bases from J, the junction kept 11 bases outside the gene matches. The CDR3 is made up of 16 amino acids.

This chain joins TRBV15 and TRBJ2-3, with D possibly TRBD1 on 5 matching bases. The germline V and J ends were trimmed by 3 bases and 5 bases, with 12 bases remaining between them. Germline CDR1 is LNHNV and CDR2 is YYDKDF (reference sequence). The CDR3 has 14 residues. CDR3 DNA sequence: TGTGCCACCAGCAGCGGCAACCAGGGAGATACGCAGTATTTT. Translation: CATSSGNQGDTQYF. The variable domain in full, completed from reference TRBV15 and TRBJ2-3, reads DAMVIQNPRYQVTQFGKPVTLSCSQTLNHNVMYWYQQKSSQAPKLLFHYYDKDFNNEADTPDNFQSRRPNTSFCFLDIRSPGLGDTAMYLCATSSGNQGDTQYFGPGTRLTVL.

Here the CDR3 DNA reads TGTGCCAGCAGCTTAGCTCACAGGAGCACCTACAATGAGCAGTTCTTC. This gives the protein CASSLAHRSTYNEQFF. This chain joins TRBV11-3 and TRBJ2-1; tentative D call: TRBD1 (5 bases). CDR1 and CDR2 (germline): SGHNT, YENEEA. The CDR3 sequence is 16 residues long. With 1 base removed from V and 2 bases from J, the gap between germline ends came to 12 bases.

CDR3 sequence (DNA): TGTGCCAGCACCTCTAGGACAGGGTCTACCTACGAGCAGTACTTC. The encoded protein is CASTSRTGSTYEQYF. V gene TRBV25-1 combines with J gene TRBJ2-7, with 8 bases that match TRBD1. Trimming took 7 bases from V and 2 from J; bases not matched to a gene: 10. CDR3 length: 15 amino acids. Germline lookup yields CDR1 MGHDK and CDR2 SYGVNS.

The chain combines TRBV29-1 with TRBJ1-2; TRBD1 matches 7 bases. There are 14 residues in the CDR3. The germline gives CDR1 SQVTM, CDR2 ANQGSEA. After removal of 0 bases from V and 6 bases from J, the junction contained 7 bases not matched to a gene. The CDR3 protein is CSVEEGDRVDGYTF. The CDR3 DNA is TGCAGCGTTGAAGAGGGCGACAGGGTAGATGGCTACACCTTC.

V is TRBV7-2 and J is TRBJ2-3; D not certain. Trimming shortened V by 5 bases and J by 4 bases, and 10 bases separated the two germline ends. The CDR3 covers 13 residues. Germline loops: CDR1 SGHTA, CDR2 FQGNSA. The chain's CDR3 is CASSLIPADTQYF. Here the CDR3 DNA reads TGTGCCAGCAGCCTAATCCCCGCAGATACGCAGTATTTT. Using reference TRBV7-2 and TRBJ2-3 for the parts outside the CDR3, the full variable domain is GAGVSQSPSNKVTEKGKDVELRCDPISGHTALYWYRQSLGQGLEFLIYFQGNSAPDKSGLPSDRFSAERTGGSVSTLTIQRTQQEDSAVYLCASSLIPADTQYFGPGTRLTVL.

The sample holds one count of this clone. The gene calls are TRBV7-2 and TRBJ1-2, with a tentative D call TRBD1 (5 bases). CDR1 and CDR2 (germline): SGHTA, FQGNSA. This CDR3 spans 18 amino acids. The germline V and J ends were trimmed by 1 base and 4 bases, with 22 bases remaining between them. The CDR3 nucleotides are TGTGCCAGCAGCTTAGGTCTAGTCGGGGGAAGATCGTCCTATGGCTACACCTTC. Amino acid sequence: CASSLGLVGGRSSYGYTF.

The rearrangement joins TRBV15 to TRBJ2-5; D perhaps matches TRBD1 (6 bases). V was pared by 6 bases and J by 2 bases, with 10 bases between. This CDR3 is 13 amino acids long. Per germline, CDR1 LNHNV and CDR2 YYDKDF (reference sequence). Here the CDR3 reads CATRDRQQETQYF. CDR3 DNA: TGTGCCACCAGAGACAGGCAACAAGAGACCCAGTACTTC.